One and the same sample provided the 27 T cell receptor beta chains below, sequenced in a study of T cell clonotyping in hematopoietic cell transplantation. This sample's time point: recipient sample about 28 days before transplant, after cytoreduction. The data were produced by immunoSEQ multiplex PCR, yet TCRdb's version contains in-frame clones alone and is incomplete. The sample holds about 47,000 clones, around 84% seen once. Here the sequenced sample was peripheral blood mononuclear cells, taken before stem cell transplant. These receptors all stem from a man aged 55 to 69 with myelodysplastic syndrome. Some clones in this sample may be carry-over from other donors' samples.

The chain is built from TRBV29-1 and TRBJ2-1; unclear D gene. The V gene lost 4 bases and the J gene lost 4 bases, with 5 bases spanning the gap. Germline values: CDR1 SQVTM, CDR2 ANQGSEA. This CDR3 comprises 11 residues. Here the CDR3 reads CSVGHYNEQFF. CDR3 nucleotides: TGCAGCGTTGGACATTACAATGAGCAGTTCTTC.

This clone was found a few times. CDR3 bases: TGTGCCAGCAGCTATGCCTGGGGGAACACTGAAGCTTTCTTT. Its protein product is CASSYAWGNTEAFF. The chain uses TRBV6-5 and TRBJ1-1; D not resolved. The CDR3 spans 14 residues. Trimming removed 6 bases from V and 1 base from J, with 12 bases in between. Germline CDR1 MNHEY, CDR2 SVGAGI.

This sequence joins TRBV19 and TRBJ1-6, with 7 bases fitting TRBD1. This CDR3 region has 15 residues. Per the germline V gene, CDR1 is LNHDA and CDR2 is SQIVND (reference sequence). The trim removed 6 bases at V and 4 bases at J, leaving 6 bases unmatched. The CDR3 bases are TGTGCCAGTAGGTCAGCAGGGGGATATAATTCACCCCTCCACTTT. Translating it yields CASRSAGGYNSPLHF.

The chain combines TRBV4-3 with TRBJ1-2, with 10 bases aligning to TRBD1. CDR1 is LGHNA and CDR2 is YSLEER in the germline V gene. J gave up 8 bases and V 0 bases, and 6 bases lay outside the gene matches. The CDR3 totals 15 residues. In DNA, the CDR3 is TGCGCCAGCAGCCAAGAACAACGGGACAGGGGAGGCTACACCTTC. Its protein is CASSQEQRDRGGYTF.

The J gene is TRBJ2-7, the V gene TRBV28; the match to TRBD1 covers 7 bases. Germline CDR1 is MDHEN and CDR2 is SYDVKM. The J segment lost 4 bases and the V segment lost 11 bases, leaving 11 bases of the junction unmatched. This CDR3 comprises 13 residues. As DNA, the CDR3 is TGTGCCGCATCGCGGACAGGCCCTTACGAGCAGTACTTC. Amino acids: CAASRTGPYEQYF.

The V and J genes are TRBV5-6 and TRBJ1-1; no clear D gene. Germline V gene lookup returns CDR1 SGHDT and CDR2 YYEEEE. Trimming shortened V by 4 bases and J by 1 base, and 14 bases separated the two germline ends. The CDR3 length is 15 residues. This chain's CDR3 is CASSPSFVANTEAFF. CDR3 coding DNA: TGTGCCAGCAGCCCATCTTTTGTGGCGAACACTGAAGCTTTCTTT. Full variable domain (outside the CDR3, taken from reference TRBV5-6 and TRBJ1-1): DAGVTQSPTHLIKTRGQQVTLRCSPKSGHDTVSWYQQALGQGPQFIFQYYEEEERQRGNFPDRFSGHQFPNYSSELNVNALLLGDSALYLCASSPSFVANTEAFFGQGTRLTVV.

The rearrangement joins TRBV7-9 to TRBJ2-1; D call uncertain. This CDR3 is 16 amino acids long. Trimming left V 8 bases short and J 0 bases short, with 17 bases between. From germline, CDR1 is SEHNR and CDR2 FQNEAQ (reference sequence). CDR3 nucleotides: TGTGCCAGCCTATTGGGCAGTTTCAGCTCCTACAATGAGCAGTTCTTC. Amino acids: CASLLGSFSSYNEQFF.

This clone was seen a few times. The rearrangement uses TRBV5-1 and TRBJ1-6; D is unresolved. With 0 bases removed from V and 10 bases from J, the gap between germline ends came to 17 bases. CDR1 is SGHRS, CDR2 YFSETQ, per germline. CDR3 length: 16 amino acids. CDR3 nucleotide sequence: TGCGCCAGCAGCTTGGGGGTCCGCGCTATTGTATCACCCCTCCACTTT. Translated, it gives CASSLGVRAIVSPLHF.

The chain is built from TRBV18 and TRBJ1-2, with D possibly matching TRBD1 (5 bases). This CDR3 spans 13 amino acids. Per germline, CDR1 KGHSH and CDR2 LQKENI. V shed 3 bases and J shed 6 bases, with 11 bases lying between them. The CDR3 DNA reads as TGTGCCAGCTCACCGCAGGGTTCGGATGGCTACACCTTC. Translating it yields CASSPQGSDGYTF.

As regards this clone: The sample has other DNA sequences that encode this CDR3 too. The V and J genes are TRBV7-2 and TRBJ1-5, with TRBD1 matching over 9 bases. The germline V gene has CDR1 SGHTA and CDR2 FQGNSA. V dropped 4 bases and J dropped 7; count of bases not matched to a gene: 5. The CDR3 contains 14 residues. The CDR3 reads CASSSGTGNQPQHF. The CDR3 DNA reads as TGTGCCAGCAGCTCTGGGACAGGGAACCAGCCCCAGCATTTT.

CDR3 residues: CASSSIGTGSRGQFF. DNA for the CDR3: TGTGCCAGCAGCTCCATAGGGACAGGCTCTCGGGGGCAGTTCTTC. The chain is built from TRBV7-9 and TRBJ2-1; 8 nucleotides agree with TRBD1. There are 15 residues in the CDR3. V shed 4 bases, J shed 12 bases, and the junction held 14 bases outside the gene matches. The germline V gene encodes CDR1 SEHNR and CDR2 FQNEAQ (reference sequence).

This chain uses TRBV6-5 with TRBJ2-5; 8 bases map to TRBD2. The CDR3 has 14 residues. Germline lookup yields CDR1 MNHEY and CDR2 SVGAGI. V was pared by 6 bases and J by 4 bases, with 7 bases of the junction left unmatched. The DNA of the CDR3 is TGTGCCAGCAGGCCCGGGGGGGCGGGAGAGACCCAGTACTTC. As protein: CASRPGGAGETQYF.

The CDR3 loop is CATSRDRSYEQYF. The DNA of the CDR3 is TGTGCCACCAGCAGAGATCGGTCCTACGAGCAGTACTTC. The chain combines TRBV15 with TRBJ2-7; D uncertain. CDR1 and CDR2 from the germline V gene are LNHNV and YYDKDF (reference sequence). V lost 0 bases to trimming and J lost 1 base, with 4 bases between them. The CDR3 consists of 13 residues.

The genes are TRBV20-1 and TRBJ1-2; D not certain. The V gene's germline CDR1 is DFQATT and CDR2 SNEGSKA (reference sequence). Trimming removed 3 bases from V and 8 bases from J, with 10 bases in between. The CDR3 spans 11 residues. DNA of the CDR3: TGCAGTGCTAGTAGGTCTTACGGCTACACCTTC. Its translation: CSASRSYGYTF.

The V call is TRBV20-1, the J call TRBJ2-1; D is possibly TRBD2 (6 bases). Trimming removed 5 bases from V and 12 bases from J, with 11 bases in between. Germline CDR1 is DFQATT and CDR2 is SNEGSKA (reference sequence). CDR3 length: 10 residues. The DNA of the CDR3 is TGCAGTGCTTGGCGGCGGGGGCAGTTCTTC. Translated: CSAWRRGQFF.

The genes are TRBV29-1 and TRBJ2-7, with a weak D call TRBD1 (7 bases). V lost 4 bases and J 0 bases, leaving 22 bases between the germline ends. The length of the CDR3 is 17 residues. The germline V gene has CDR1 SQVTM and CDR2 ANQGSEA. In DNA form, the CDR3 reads TGCAGCGTTGGGGGGGACAGTTCAAAGGGGACCTCCTACGAGCAGTACTTC. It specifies CSVGGDSSKGTSYEQYF.

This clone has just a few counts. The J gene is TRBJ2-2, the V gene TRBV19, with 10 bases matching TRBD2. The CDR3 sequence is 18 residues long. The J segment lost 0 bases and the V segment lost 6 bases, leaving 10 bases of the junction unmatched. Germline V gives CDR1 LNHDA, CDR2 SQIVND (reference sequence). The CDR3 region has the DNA TGTGCCAGTAGCGGAGGACTAGCGGATACACCGAACACCGGGGAGCTGTTTTTT. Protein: CASSGGLADTPNTGELFF.

The CDR3 bases are TGTGCCACCAGCAGAGAGGGTGCAGGGAATGGAAACACCATATATTTT. Its translation: CATSREGAGNGNTIYF. The gene calls are TRBV15 and TRBJ1-3; D is possibly TRBD1 (5 bases). The CDR3 sequence is 16 residues long. Per germline, CDR1 LNHNV and CDR2 YYDKDF (reference sequence). V lost 0 bases to trimming and J lost 3 bases, with 12 bases between them.

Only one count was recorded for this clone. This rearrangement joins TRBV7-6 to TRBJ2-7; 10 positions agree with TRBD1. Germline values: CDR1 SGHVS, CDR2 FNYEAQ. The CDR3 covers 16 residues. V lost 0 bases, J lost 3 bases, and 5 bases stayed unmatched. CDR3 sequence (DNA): TGTGCCAGCAGCTTAGCGCCGGGACAGGGGTTCTACGAGCAGTACTTC. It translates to CASSLAPGQGFYEQYF.

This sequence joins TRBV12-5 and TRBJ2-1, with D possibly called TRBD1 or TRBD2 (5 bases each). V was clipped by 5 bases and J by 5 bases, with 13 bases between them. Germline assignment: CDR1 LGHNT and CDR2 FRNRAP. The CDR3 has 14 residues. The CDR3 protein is CASGGTQSHNEQFF. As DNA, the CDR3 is TGTGCTAGTGGTGGGACCCAATCCCACAATGAGCAGTTCTTC.

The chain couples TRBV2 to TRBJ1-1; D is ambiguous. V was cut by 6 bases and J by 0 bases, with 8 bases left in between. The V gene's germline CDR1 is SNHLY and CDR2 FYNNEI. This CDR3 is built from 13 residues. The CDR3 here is CASRNSLNTEAFF. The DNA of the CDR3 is TGTGCCAGCAGGAACAGCCTGAACACTGAAGCTTTCTTT.

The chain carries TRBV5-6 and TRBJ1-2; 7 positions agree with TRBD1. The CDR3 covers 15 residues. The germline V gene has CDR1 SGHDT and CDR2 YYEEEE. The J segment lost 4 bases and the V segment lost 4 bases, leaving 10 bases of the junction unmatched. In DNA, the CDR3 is TGTGCCAGCAGCCTGAGACAGGGCGGATTCTATGGCTACACCTTC. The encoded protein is CASSLRQGGFYGYTF.

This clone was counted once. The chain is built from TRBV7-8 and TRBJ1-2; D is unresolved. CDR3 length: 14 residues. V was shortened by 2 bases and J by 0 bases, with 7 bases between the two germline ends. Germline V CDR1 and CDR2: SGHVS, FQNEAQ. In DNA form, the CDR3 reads TGTGCCAGCAGCTTATTTGGCTCTAACTATGGCTACACCTTC. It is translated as CASSLFGSNYGYTF.

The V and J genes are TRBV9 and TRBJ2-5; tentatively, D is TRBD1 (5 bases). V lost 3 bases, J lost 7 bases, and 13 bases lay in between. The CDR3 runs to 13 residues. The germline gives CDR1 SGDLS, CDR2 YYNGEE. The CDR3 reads CASSADSKGTQYF. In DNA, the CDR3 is TGTGCCAGCAGCGCCGACAGTAAAGGGACCCAGTACTTC.

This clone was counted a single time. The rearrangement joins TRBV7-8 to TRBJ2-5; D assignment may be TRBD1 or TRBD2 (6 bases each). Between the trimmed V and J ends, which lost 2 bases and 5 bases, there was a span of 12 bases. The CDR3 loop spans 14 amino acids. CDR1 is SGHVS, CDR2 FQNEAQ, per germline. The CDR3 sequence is CASSLTTGAETQYF. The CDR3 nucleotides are TGTGCCAGCAGCTTAACAACGGGGGCGGAGACCCAGTACTTC.

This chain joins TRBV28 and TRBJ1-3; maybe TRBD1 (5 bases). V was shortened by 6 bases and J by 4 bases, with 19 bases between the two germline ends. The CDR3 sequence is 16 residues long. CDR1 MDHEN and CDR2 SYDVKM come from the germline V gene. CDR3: CASRLGGVGAGNTIYF. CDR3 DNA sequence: TGTGCCAGCAGACTTGGGGGTGTCGGGGCCGGAAACACCATATATTTT.

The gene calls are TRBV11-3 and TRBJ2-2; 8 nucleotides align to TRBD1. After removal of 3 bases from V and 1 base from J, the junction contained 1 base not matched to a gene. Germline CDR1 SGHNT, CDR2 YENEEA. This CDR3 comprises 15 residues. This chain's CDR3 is CASSFGTGNTGELFF. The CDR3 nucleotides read TGTGCCAGCAGCTTTGGGACAGGGAACACCGGGGAGCTGTTTTTT.